These 8 T cell receptor beta chains were all obtained from the same sample, sequenced in a study of technical replicates of blood from a few donors. Libraries were prepared by immunoSEQ multiplex PCR; TCRdb keeps only in-frame clonotypes and omits some of them. The sample carries about 13,000 clones, 65% to 90% recorded once. The source material was PBMCs. These receptors were obtained from a human donor in good health.

The chain recombines TRBV27 with TRBJ1-4; TRBD1 is a possible D gene (6 bases). The V end lost 5 bases, the J end lost 10 bases, and 20 bases lay between the germline ends. This CDR3 spans 15 amino acids. The V gene's germline CDR1 is MNHEY and CDR2 SMNVEV (reference sequence). The CDR3 loop reads CASSTSTGHLGKLFF. CDR3 coding DNA: TGTGCCAGCAGTACCTCAACAGGGCATCTCGGAAAACTGTTTTTT.

The V gene is TRBV27, the J gene TRBJ2-7; D might be TRBD2 (6 bases). V lost 3 bases to trimming and J lost 9 bases, with 15 bases between them. The CDR3 runs to 13 residues. The V gene's germline CDR1 is MNHEY and CDR2 SMNVEV (reference sequence). The CDR3 is CASSFTSAGAQYF. DNA for the CDR3: TGTGCCAGCAGTTTCACGTCAGCGGGCGCGCAGTACTTC.

V is TRBV11-2 and J is TRBJ1-1; no clear D gene. Germline lookup yields CDR1 SGHAT and CDR2 FQNNGV. This CDR3 comprises 13 residues. Between the trimmed V and J ends, which lost 4 bases and 0 bases, there was a span of 6 bases. CDR3 sequence: CASSSLVNTEAFF. CDR3 coding DNA: TGTGCCAGCAGCTCCTTAGTGAACACTGAAGCTTTCTTT.

This sequence joins TRBV15 and TRBJ2-3; D perhaps matches TRBD2 (5 bases). The ends were cut back, 5 bases at V and 6 bases at J, with 15 bases in the middle. Germline loops: CDR1 LNHNV, CDR2 YYDKDF (reference sequence). The CDR3 sequence is 14 residues long. CDR3 coding DNA: TGTGCCACCAGCCCCCGGACTGGCCTGGATACGCAGTATTTT. Protein: CATSPRTGLDTQYF.

The V and J genes are TRBV6-5 and TRBJ1-1; D is unresolved. The V gene's germline CDR1 is MNHEY and CDR2 SVGAGI. The V and J ends lost 6 bases and 5 bases respectively, with 7 bases between them. CDR3 length: 11 residues. The CDR3 protein is CASRSTTEAFF. In DNA, the CDR3 is TGTGCCAGCAGATCCACAACTGAAGCTTTCTTT.

This chain connects TRBV18 to TRBJ2-2; TRBD2 agrees at 7 bases. V trimming: 0 bases; J trimming: 5 bases; junction bases outside the gene matches: 6. Germline values: CDR1 KGHSH, CDR2 LQKENI. The CDR3 extends over 16 amino acids. The CDR3 spells CASSPPGGLTTGELFF. CDR3 bases: TGTGCCAGCTCACCACCCGGGGGACTAACAACCGGGGAGCTGTTTTTT.

This clone was seen once. The chain combines TRBV5-1 with TRBJ2-7; 13 bases align to TRBD2. The CDR3 spans 17 residues. CDR1 is SGHRS and CDR2 is YFSETQ in the germline V gene. Trimming cost V 3 bases and J 9 bases; bases outside gene matches: 15. CDR3 coding DNA: TGCGCCAGCAGCTCCTACCAGCCCGGGACTAGCGGGAAGGTGCAGTACTTC. This codes for CASSSYQPGTSGKVQYF.

This clone was seen only once. The V and J genes are TRBV11-3 and TRBJ1-5, with 12 bases aligning to TRBD1. The V gene end was trimmed by 3 bases and the J gene end by 6 bases; junction bases not matched to a gene: 3. Germline V gene data show CDR1 as SGHNT and CDR2 as YENEEA. This CDR3 has 15 residues. The CDR3 loop is CASSLGQGAIQPQHF. The CDR3 DNA reads as TGTGCCAGCAGCTTGGGACAGGGGGCTATTCAGCCCCAGCATTTT.